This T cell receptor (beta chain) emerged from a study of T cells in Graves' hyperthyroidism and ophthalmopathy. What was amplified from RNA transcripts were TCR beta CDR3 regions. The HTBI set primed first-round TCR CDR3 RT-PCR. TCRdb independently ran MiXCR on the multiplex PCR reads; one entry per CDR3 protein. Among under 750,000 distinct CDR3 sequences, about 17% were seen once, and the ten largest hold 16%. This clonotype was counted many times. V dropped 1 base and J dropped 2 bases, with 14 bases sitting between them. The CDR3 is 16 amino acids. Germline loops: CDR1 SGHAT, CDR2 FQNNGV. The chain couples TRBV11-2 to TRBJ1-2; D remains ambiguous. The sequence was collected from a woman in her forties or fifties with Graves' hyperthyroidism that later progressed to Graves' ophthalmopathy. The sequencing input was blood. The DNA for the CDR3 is TGTGCCAGCAGCTTAGGGAGGACGGTCAACAACTATGGCTACACCTTC. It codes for CASSLGRTVNNYGYTF.